This T cell receptor (beta chain) was recovered during a study of human T cells and chemical hapten exposure. In the original analysis: TCRs per sample had a median of roughly 96,000 and ranged from roughly 23,224 to 700,000. TCRdb ran MiXCR on the RACE reads and lists one entry per CDR3 protein. TCRdb's processing, not the study's, gives the V and J calls here. Among 350,000 to 450,000 distinct CDR3 sequences listed, roughly 5.3% were seen once. Germline V gene sequence: CDR1 MNHEY, CDR2 SVGEGT. The CDR3 extends over 15 amino acids. Trimming stripped 7 bases from V and 6 bases from J, with 19 bases between. As for time point: pre-sensitization, week 0. Sample treatment: therapeutic diphenylcyclopropenone sensitization with weekly scalp DPC.

V usage is TRBV6-2 or TRBV6-3 and J usage is TRBJ2-4, with D possibly matching TRBD1 (5 bases). The specimen was whole blood, collected in connection with sensitization to the hapten diphenylcyclopropenone (DPC). The origin of this receptor is a woman in her forties or fifties with alopecia areata. Some clones in this sample may be carry-over from other donors' samples. The CDR3 here is CASIQKPGPGNIQYF. Here the CDR3 DNA reads TGTGCCAGCATCCAAAAGCCAGGGCCAGGAAACATTCAGTACTTC.